This T cell receptor (beta chain) originates from a study of T cells in Graves' hyperthyroidism and ophthalmopathy. Notes on this clonotype: Its cognate antigen is unknown.

There were TCR beta CDR3 regions amplified from RNA transcripts. Researchers ran a first-round RT-PCR on the TCR CDR3 using the HTBI primer set. TCRdb reprocessed the multiplex PCR reads with MiXCR, giving one entry per CDR3 protein. This table has 530,000 or so distinct CDR3 sequences, about 45% appearing once. Hyperthyroidism in the patients, aged 18 to 65, was newly diagnosed and under 2 months in duration. Clinical symptoms, serum thyroxine, TRAb, thyroid ultrasound and orbital computed tomography established diagnosis. Study-wide findings and caveats: With a median lead of around 5.9 months before onset, the model predicted ophthalmopathy. In blood, most of the thyroid clonotypes expanded above 0.001 were also present.

Trimming left V 5 bases short and J 0 bases short, with 18 bases between. Germline V CDR1 and CDR2: KGHDR, SFDVKD. The CDR3 length is 18 residues. The receptor comes from a woman between 18 and 30 years old with Graves' hyperthyroidism. The sequencing sample was made of peripheral blood or thyroid tissue (not recorded which). The V and J genes are TRBV24-1 and TRBJ2-2; tentative D call: TRBD2 (6 bases). The CDR3 nucleotides read TGTGCCACCAGTGCTAGTAAAATCGGGACTGCGAACACCGGGGAGCTGTTTTTT. Its translation is CATSASKIGTANTGELFF.